This is a list of T cell receptor beta chains from one sample in a study of T cell responses to AZD1222 COVID-19 vaccine. Profiling relied on immunoSEQ multiplex PCR, and the TCRdb table lists in-frame clones only, not all of them. The table shows 100,000 to 120,000 clones, with approximately 88% occurring only once. Specimen: peripheral blood, collected on day 0 of AZD1222 vaccination. The receptors shown here come from an adult in good health. Each CDR3 is given without its conserved first and last residue. Fields, in order: V gene, CDR3 length, CDR3 protein.

v_call: TRBV4-2
cdr3_length: 12
cdr3_aa: ASSLGNNNQPQH

v_call: TRBV6-5
cdr3_length: 12
cdr3_aa: ASSYAGLNTEAF

v_call: TRBV10-2
cdr3_length: 11
cdr3_aa: ASKMDRYTEAF

v_call: TRBV11-3
cdr3_length: 16
cdr3_aa: ASSLDRNWAGVKDEQF

v_call: TRBV6-4
cdr3_length: 12
cdr3_aa: ASSVSGGTGELF

v_call: TRBV19
cdr3_length: 11
cdr3_aa: ASTSGVNYGYT

v_call: TRBV21-1
cdr3_length: 12
cdr3_aa: ASTFGQGIDGYT

v_call: TRBV11-1
cdr3_length: 11
cdr3_aa: ASSLGPEGEQF

v_call: TRBV5-1
cdr3_length: 11
cdr3_aa: ASSLRTDYGYT

v_call: TRBV6-2/TRBV6-3
cdr3_length: 12
cdr3_aa: ASSRGTGNYGYT

v_call: TRBV10-3
cdr3_length: 11
cdr3_aa: AITREMNTEAF

v_call: TRBV5-1
cdr3_length: 13
cdr3_aa: ASSLDPRGGTEAF

v_call: TRBV4-3
cdr3_length: 13
cdr3_aa: ASSIRQGPQETQY

v_call: TRBV19
cdr3_length: 12
cdr3_aa: ASSSRGRNYGYT

v_call: TRBV2
cdr3_length: 12
cdr3_aa: ASKEQRAQETQY